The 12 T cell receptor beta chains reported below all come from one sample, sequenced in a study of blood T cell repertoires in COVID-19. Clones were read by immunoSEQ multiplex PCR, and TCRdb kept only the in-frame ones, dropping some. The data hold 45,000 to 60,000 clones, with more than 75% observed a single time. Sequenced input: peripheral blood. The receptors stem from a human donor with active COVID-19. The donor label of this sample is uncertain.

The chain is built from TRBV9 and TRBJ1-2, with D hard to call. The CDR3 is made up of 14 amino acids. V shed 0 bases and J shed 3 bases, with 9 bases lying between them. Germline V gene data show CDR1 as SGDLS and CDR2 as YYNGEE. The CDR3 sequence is CASSVDRQHYGYTF. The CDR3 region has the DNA TGTGCCAGCAGCGTAGACAGACAACACTATGGCTACACCTTC.

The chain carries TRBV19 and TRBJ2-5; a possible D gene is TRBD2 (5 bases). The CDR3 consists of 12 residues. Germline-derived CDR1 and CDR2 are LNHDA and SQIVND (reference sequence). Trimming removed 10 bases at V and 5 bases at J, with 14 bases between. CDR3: CATSWRGETQYF. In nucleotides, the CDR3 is TGTGCCACTTCGTGGAGAGGGGAGACCCAGTACTTC.

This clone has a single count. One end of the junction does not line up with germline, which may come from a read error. CDR3 nucleotide sequence: TGTGCCAGCAGCATCGGGACAGGGGGTATTGGGGAAAAATTGTTTTTT. As protein: CASSIGTGGIGEKLFF. This chain links TRBV9 with TRBJ1-4; 11 nucleotides line up with TRBD1. The CDR3 spans 16 residues. CDR1 is SGDLS and CDR2 is YYNGEE in the germline V gene.

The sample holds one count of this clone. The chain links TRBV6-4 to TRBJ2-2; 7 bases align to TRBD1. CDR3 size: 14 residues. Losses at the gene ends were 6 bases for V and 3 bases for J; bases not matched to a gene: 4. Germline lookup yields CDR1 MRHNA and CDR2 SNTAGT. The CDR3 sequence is CASSSGTDTGELFF. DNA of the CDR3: TGTGCCAGCAGCTCCGGGACAGACACCGGGGAGCTGTTTTTT.

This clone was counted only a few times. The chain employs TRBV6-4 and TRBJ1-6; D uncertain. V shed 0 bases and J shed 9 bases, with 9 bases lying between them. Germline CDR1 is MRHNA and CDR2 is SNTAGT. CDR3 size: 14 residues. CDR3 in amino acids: CASSDSTPGSPLHF. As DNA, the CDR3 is TGTGCCAGCAGTGACTCAACGCCGGGTTCACCCCTCCACTTT.

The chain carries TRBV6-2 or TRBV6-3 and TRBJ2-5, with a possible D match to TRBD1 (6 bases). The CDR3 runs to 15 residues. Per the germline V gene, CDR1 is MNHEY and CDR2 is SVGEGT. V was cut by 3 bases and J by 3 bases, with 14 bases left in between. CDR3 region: CASSYSDRLKETQYF. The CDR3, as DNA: TGTGCCAGCAGTTATTCGGACAGATTAAAAGAGACCCAGTACTTC.

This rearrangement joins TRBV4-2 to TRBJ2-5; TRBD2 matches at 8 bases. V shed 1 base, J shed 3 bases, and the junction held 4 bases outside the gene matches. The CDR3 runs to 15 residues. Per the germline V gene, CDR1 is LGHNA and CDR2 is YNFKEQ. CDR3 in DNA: TGTGCCAGCAGCCAAGCCCAAGCGGGAGAAGAGACCCAGTACTTC. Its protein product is CASSQAQAGEETQYF.

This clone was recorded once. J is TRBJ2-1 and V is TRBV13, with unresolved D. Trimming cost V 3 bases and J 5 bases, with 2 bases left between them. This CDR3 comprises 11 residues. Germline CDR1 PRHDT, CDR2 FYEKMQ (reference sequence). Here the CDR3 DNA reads TGTGCCAGCAGCTTCGACAATGAGCAGTTCTTC. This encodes CASSFDNEQFF.

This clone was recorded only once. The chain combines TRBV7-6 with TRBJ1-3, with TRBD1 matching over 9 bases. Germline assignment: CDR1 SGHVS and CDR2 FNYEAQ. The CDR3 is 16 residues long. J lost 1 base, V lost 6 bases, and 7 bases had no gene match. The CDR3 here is CASRPGQGKSGNTIYF. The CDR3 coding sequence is TGTGCCAGCAGGCCGGGACAGGGAAAATCTGGAAACACCATATATTTT. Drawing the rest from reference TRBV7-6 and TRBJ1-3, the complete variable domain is GAGVSQSPRYKVTKRGQDVALRCDPISGHVSLYWYRQALGQGPEFLTYFNYEAQQDKSGLPNDRFSAERPEGSISTLTIQRTEQRDSAMYRCASRPGQGKSGNTIYFGEGSWLTVV.

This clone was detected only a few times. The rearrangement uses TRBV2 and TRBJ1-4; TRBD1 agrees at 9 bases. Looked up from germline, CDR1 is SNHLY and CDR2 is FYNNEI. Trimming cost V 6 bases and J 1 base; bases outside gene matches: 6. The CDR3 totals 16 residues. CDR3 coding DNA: TGTGCCAGCAGGAAGGGACAGGGACTAACTAATGAAAAACTGTTTTTT. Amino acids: CASRKGQGLTNEKLFF.

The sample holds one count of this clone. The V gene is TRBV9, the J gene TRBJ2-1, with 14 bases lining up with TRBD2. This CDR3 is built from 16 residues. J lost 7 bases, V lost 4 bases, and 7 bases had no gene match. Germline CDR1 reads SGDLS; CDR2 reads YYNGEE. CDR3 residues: CASSPRLAGGSNEQFF. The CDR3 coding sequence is TGTGCCAGCAGCCCCCGACTAGCGGGAGGGTCAAATGAGCAGTTCTTC.

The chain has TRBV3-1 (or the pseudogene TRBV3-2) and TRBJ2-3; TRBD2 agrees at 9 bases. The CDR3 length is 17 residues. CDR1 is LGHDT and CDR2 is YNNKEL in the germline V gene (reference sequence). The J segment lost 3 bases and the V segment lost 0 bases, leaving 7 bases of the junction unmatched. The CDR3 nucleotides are TGTGCCAGCAGCCAAGATGCGGCGGGGGGGCCAACAGATACGCAGTATTTT. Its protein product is CASSQDAAGGPTDTQYF.